The 7 T cell receptor beta chains reported below all come from one sample, sequenced in a study of cytomegalovirus exposure and HLA in healthy donors. PCR used 60 Vbeta primers and 13 Jbeta primers. Assay: immunoSEQ multiplex PCR; the TCRdb copy retains only in-frame clones and omits some. The profile shows about 130,000 clones, approximately 85% of them singletons. Sequenced material: PBMCs. These receptors came from a woman in her thirties in good health and CMV-seropositive.

The V call is TRBV7-9, the J call TRBJ1-3, with TRBD1 as a possible D gene (5 bases). Germline assignment: CDR1 SEHNR and CDR2 FQNEAQ (reference sequence). The V and J ends lost 2 bases and 8 bases respectively, with 16 bases between them. The CDR3 consists of 15 residues. The CDR3 is CASSLIGSSGDTIYF. CDR3 DNA: TGTGCCAGCAGCTTAATCGGGTCGTCGGGGGACACCATATATTTT.

The gene calls are TRBV2 and TRBJ2-5; 7 bases agree with TRBD1. Trimming cost V 5 bases and J 1 base; bases outside gene matches: 4. The germline CDR1 and CDR2 sequences are SNHLY and FYNNEI. This CDR3 has 14 amino acids. CDR3 sequence (DNA): TGTGCCAGCAGTCCGGGACAGTTCCAAGAGACCCAGTACTTC. Its translation: CASSPGQFQETQYF.

The chain is built from TRBV5-1 and TRBJ2-2; 10 bases are shared with TRBD2. The V gene's germline CDR1 is SGHRS and CDR2 YFSETQ. V lost 2 bases and J lost 1; bases outside the gene matches: 2. This CDR3 has 16 amino acids. The CDR3 DNA reads TGCGCCAGCAGCTTTATAGCGGGAGGGAACACCGGGGAGCTGTTTTTT. Protein: CASSFIAGGNTGELFF.

The chain couples TRBV7-3 to TRBJ2-1; 9 nucleotides align to TRBD1. This CDR3 spans 15 amino acids. J was trimmed by 6 bases and V by 1 base; bases with no gene match: 4. Germline assignment: CDR1 SGHTA and CDR2 FQGTGA. The CDR3 nucleotides are TGTGCCAGCAGCTTAAGCGGGGGACAGGGCAATGAGCAGTTCTTC. It is translated as CASSLSGGQGNEQFF.

The chain joins TRBV25-1 to TRBJ1-6, with 8 bases that match TRBD1. Germline-derived CDR1 and CDR2 are MGHDK and SYGVNS. The J segment lost 5 bases and the V segment lost 6 bases, leaving 6 bases of the junction unmatched. The CDR3 is made up of 15 amino acids. CDR3 DNA sequence: TGTGCCAGCAGACAGGGGGAATTGCATAATTCACCCCTCCACTTT. Translation: CASRQGELHNSPLHF.

The chain links TRBV5-1 to TRBJ2-3; 7 bases line up with TRBD2. The CDR3 contains 13 residues. V gave up 7 bases and J gave up 2 bases; unmatched junction bases: 4. Germline V gene sequence: CDR1 SGHRS, CDR2 YFSETQ. Here the CDR3 DNA reads TGCGCCAGCTTGCGGGAGACCACAGATACGCAGTATTTT. This gives the protein CASLRETTDTQYF.

This sequence joins TRBV19 and TRBJ2-4; 11 bases fit TRBD2. V was pared by 4 bases and J by 3 bases, with 8 bases of the junction left unmatched. Looked up from germline, CDR1 is LNHDA and CDR2 is SQIVND (reference sequence). There are 17 residues in the CDR3. The CDR3 DNA is TGTGCCAGTAGTAGGGGGGGACTAGCGGCATTCAAAAACATTCAGTACTTC. Translating it yields CASSRGGLAAFKNIQYF. Together with reference TRBV19 and TRBJ2-4, the CDR3 gives the full variable domain: DGGITQSPKYLFRKEGQNVTLSCEQNLNHDAMYWYRQDPGQGLRLIYYSQIVNDFQKGDIAEGYSVSREKKESFPLTVTSAQKNPTAFYLCASSRGGLAAFKNIQYFGAGTRLSVL.